This entry features one T cell receptor (beta chain) sequence. Its target antigen remains unknown. Per-base quality was not reported, and no clone a single base away is much larger than it. The sample's treatment or condition label, in plain terms: 10-day PBMC culture with coronavirus spike peptide pools or control peptides (ViraFEST assay). The study used the ViraFEST assay, which expanded antigen-specific T cells with peptide pools and then identified expanded clonotypes by TCR sequencing. The convalescent patients' positive SARS-CoV-2 PCR tests fell between March and December 2020, which was before the Alpha, Beta and Delta variants emerged in the United States. PBMCs were cultured at around 2 million per well in IMDM supplemented with 5% human AB serum and 8.5 to 10 IU/ml IL-2, with about 10 ug/ml peptide pools added. On days 3 and 7, half of the culture medium was replaced with fresh IL-2-containing medium. Once the cells had been in culture for 10 days, the EasySep CD4+ T cell isolation kit was used to isolate CD4+ T cells by negative selection. PBMCs were separated from whole blood using Ficoll-Paque Plus gradient centrifugation and then either used fresh or cryopreserved at -140C. Culture conditions were generally each tested in triplicate wells.

The entry originates in a study of vaccination and CD4 T cells after COVID-19 (dated by TCRdb to between 2021 and 2024). About the full investigation: Every convalescent patient had a positive nasal swab PCR test for SARS-CoV-2, with mild disease in nine or ten patients and severe disease in one. The time from the second vaccine dose to post-vaccine blood sampling had a median of approximately 72 days and ranged from roughly 12 to 241 days. The spike-specific CD4+ TCR repertoire was compared before and after mRNA vaccination in approximately 9 COVID-19 convalescent patients and several infection-naive healthy vaccine recipients. Six males and four females were included in the convalescent cohort, with two Hispanic individuals, seven Caucasians, two Asians and one multiracial person represented. The cultures were stimulated with overlapping spike peptide pools from SARS-CoV-2 and from the common cold coronaviruses HCoV-NL63, HCoV-OC43 and HCoV-229E. In control cultures, a CEFX viral epitope pool was used as positive control, an HIV-1 Nef peptide pool was used as negative control, or no peptide was added. Post-COVID blood samples from convalescent patients were collected a median of about 100 days after diagnosis, with a range of about 35 to 180 days. Two doses of either the Pfizer-BioNTech BNT162b2 vaccine (n=8) or the Moderna mRNA-1273 vaccine (n=2) were administered to participants. Study-wide conclusions, independent of this receptor: Relatively few convalescent patients were included in the study, and early timepoints after natural infection were not analyzed. Nearly all vaccine-specific clones in convalescent patients (304 of 307) were mono-reactive for SARS-CoV-2 spike rather than cross-reactive with common cold coronaviruses. An increase in the median number of SARS-CoV-2-reactive clonotypes from approximately 20 after infection to roughly 36 after vaccination was observed, but the change was not found to be significant. In convalescent patients, a median approximately 89% of post-vaccine SARS-CoV-2-reactive clones were detected only after vaccination, suggesting vaccine-specific priming.

Library generation was performed with PCR. At the Johns Hopkins FTIC core, DNA from the cultured CD4+ T cells underwent TCR sequencing with the Oncomine TCR Beta short-read assay. The QIAamp micro DNA kit was used to extract genomic DNA from the cultured CD4+ T cells. Oncomine TCR Beta libraries made from cultured CD4+ T cells were pooled using unique dual indexes and sequenced on an Illumina iSeq 100. The published analysis was carried out like this. Non-productive sequences were removed, and CDR3s not starting with C, not ending with F or W, or shorter than 7 amino acids were discarded. The MANAFEST web application was used to identify antigen-specific clonotypes by comparing peptide-stimulated wells against reference wells and other culture wells. An FDR below 0.05, an odds ratio above 5, and a productive frequency above 0.1% in at least two of three replicate wells were required for clones to be considered positive. Clonotypes that were significantly expanded in both SARS-CoV-2 spike wells and at least one common cold coronavirus spike condition were defined as cross-reactive. Levenshtein distances (stringdist) and unrooted phylogenetic trees (ape) in R version 3.6.1 were used to assess CDR3 homology. The public reads were run again by TCRdb, first through fastp at Q25 and then through MiXCR, and only productive beta chains were kept. CDR3 protein sequences are deduplicated, and each keeps its most common genes and DNA. The V and J calls were determined by TCRdb, not by the authors. The sample table shows about 8,900 distinct CDR3 sequences, and 64% are seen once. Around 30% of the sample goes to the ten largest clones.

The CDR3 runs 16 amino acids, cysteine and phenylalanine included. Only CDR3 DNA is held: 48 bases, read in frame from base 1. CDR1 and CDR2 were assigned from the germline V gene as SNHLY and FYNNEI. V is cut by 7 bases and J by 8 bases, and the space between the germline ends is 26 bases. Sequencing was done on a sample of CD4+ T cells from blood, cultured in vitro. The receptor comes from a human donor who had recovered from COVID-19. The rearrangement combines TRBV2 with TRBJ1-1; the D gene is perhaps TRBD1, from 5 matching bases. The nucleotides read TGTGCCAGCACCCAAGCGGGACTCGTTCATTTGTTAGAAGCTTTCTTT. Its amino acids are CASTQAGLVHLLEAFF.